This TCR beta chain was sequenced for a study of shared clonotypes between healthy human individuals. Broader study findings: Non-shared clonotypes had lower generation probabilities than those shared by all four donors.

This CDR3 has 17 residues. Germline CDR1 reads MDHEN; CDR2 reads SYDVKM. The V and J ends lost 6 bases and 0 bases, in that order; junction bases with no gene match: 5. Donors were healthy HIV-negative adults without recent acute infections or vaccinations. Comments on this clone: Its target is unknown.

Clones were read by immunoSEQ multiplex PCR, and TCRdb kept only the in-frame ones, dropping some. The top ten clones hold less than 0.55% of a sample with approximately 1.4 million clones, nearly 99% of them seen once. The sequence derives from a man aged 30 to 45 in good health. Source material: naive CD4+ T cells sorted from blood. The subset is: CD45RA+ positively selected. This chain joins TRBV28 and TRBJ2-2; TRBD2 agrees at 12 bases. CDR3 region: CASRTGLAGTNTGELFF. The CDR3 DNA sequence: TGTGCCAGCAGAACCGGACTAGCGGGGACGAACACCGGGGAGCTGTTTTTT.